These 13 T cell receptor beta chains originate from one sample sequenced in a study of EBV T-cell therapy then PD-1 blockade in nasopharyngeal carcinoma. These receptors' targets are unknown. Profiling relied on immunoSEQ multiplex PCR, and the TCRdb table lists in-frame clones only, not all of them. The repertoire holds roughly 17,000 clones, with over 80% as singletons. Noted treatment: AdE1-LMPpoly-expanded autologous EBV-specific T-cell therapy followed by anti-PD-1 nivolumab. This material consisted of CD8+ T cells from blood, taken at day 0 from a patient whose treatment included autologous EBV-specific T cells and nivolumab. The receptors here all came from a man between 40 and 49 years old with nasopharyngeal carcinoma.

In nucleotides, the CDR3 is TGCGCCAGCAGCCAAGATGCAGGGGGCTCGTACAATGAGCAGTTCTTC. It specifies CASSQDAGGSYNEQFF. The V call is TRBV4-3, the J call TRBJ2-1; 8 positions match TRBD1. Per germline, CDR1 LGHNA and CDR2 YSLEER. The CDR3 is made up of 16 amino acids. The V segment lost 0 bases and the J segment 4 bases; nucleotides outside the gene matches: 5.

The chain carries TRBV4-1 and TRBJ1-5; 8 positions match TRBD1. CDR3 length: 19 amino acids. Germline V lookup: CDR1 MGHRA, CDR2 YSYEKL. Germline trimming cut 4 bases from V and 0 bases from J; bases unmatched to any gene: 14. CDR3 sequence reads: CASSRVPRTGRNSNQPQHF. In nucleotides, the CDR3 is TGCGCCAGCAGCCGGGTCCCGCGGACAGGGAGGAATAGCAATCAGCCCCAGCATTTT.

The gene calls are TRBV6-6 and TRBJ1-6, with 8 bases fitting TRBD1. After removal of 5 bases from V and 0 bases from J, the junction contained 6 bases not matched to a gene. Germline V gene sequence: CDR1 MNHNY, CDR2 SVGAGI (reference sequence). CDR3 length: 17 residues. The CDR3 region is CASSRQGSYSYNSPLHF. The CDR3 nucleotides are TGTGCCAGCAGTCGACAGGGGTCTTACTCCTATAATTCACCCCTCCACTTT.

The V and J genes are TRBV7-2 and TRBJ1-5; 8 bases agree with TRBD1. The V segment lost 4 bases and the J segment 7 bases; nucleotides outside the gene matches: 6. The germline V gene encodes CDR1 SGHTA and CDR2 FQGNSA. CDR3 length: 14 amino acids. The CDR3 nucleotides read TGTGCCAGCAGCTGGTTCCAGGGGGCCCAGCCCCAGCATTTT. Protein product: CASSWFQGAQPQHF. The entire variable domain, with the rest obtained from reference TRBV7-2 and TRBJ1-5, is as follows: GAGVSQSPSNKVTEKGKDVELRCDPISGHTALYWYRQSLGQGLEFLIYFQGNSAPDKSGLPSDRFSAERTGGSVSTLTIQRTQQEDSAVYLCASSWFQGAQPQHFGDGTRLSIL.

This clone was counted a few times. V and J are TRBV6-5 and TRBJ1-2, with D uncertain. Trimming removed 2 bases from V and 4 bases from J, with 8 bases in between. CDR3 length equals 13 residues. CDR1 and CDR2 (germline): MNHEY, SVGAGI. The CDR3 sequence is CASSYEGSYGYTF. CDR3 nucleotide sequence: TGTGCCAGCAGTTACGAAGGTTCCTATGGCTACACCTTC.

The chain is built from TRBV19 and TRBJ2-1, with 9 bases fitting TRBD2. The CDR3 loop spans 15 amino acids. Germline V gene sequence: CDR1 LNHDA, CDR2 SQIVND (reference sequence). V was pared by 1 base and J by 8 bases, with 6 bases of the junction left unmatched. CDR3 in amino acids: CASSIGPSGIYEQFF. In DNA form, the CDR3 reads TGTGCCAGTAGTATAGGGCCTAGCGGGATCTATGAGCAGTTCTTC. The full variable domain, rest sourced from reference TRBV19 and TRBJ2-1, is DGGITQSPKYLFRKEGQNVTLSCEQNLNHDAMYWYRQDPGQGLRLIYYSQIVNDFQKGDIAEGYSVSREKKESFPLTVTSAQKNPTAFYLCASSIGPSGIYEQFFGPGTRLTVL.

The J gene is TRBJ2-7, the V gene TRBV5-1; the D is unclear. Germline V gives CDR1 SGHRS, CDR2 YFSETQ. This CDR3 is 14 amino acids long. V was shortened by 4 bases and J by 1 base, with 12 bases between the two germline ends. The CDR3 protein is CASSPRHDSYEQYF. Written as DNA, the CDR3 is TGCGCCAGCAGCCCGAGACACGATTCCTACGAGCAGTACTTC. The full variable domain, its missing parts supplied by reference TRBV5-1 and TRBJ2-7, is KAGVTQTPRYLIKTRGQQVTLSCSPISGHRSVSWYQQTPGQGLQFLFEYFSETQRNKGNFPGRFSGRQFSNSRSEMNVSTLELGDSALYLCASSPRHDSYEQYFGPGTRLTVT.

V usage is TRBV6-4 and J usage is TRBJ2-2; the D gene is possibly TRBD1 (7 bases). Germline assignment: CDR1 MRHNA and CDR2 SNTAGT. With 9 bases removed from V and 3 bases from J, the gap between germline ends came to 20 bases. The CDR3 consists of 16 residues. The CDR3 reads CASSDREVRDTGELFF. CDR3 nucleotides: TGTGCCAGTAGCGACAGGGAGGTTCGAGACACCGGGGAGCTGTTTTTT.

This chain uses TRBV19 with TRBJ2-1; 7 bases match TRBD1. The CDR3 has 14 residues. V was clipped by 2 bases and J by 7 bases; unmatched bases: 5. In germline, CDR1 is LNHDA, CDR2 SQIVND (reference sequence). The CDR3 DNA is TGTGCCAGTAGTATATTCGGGACAGCTAATGAGCAGTTCTTC. Translation gives CASSIFGTANEQFF.

The chain uses TRBV7-9 and TRBJ2-3; 13 bases are a match to TRBD2. The V segment lost 5 bases and the J segment 4 bases; nucleotides outside the gene matches: 0. The CDR3 sequence is 14 residues long. Germline V gene data show CDR1 as SEHNR and CDR2 as FQNEAQ (reference sequence). The CDR3: CASSGLAGADTQYF. CDR3 DNA: TGTGCCAGCAGCGGACTAGCGGGGGCAGATACGCAGTATTTT.

The chain joins TRBV4-3 to TRBJ2-3; D is tentatively TRBD1 or TRBD2 (6 bases each). V was cut by 0 bases and J by 10 bases, with 11 bases left in between. In germline, CDR1 is LGHNA, CDR2 YSLEER. CDR3 length: 13 residues. For the CDR3, the DNA is TGCGCCAGCAGCCAAGAGGGGGGCGGATCGCAGTATTTT. It encodes CASSQEGGGSQYF.

This clone came up a few times. This sequence joins TRBV2 and TRBJ1-6; TRBD1 matches at 12 bases. The trim removed 6 bases at V and 10 bases at J, leaving 10 bases unmatched. In germline, CDR1 is SNHLY, CDR2 FYNNEI. This CDR3 is 16 amino acids long. CDR3 region: CASREGPGQGASPLHF. The CDR3 DNA is TGTGCCAGCAGGGAGGGGCCGGGACAGGGGGCCTCACCCCTCCACTTT.

J is TRBJ2-1 and V is TRBV7-8, with 8 bases fitting TRBD1. The V and J ends lost 2 bases and 8 bases, in that order; junction bases with no gene match: 5. Germline V lookup: CDR1 SGHVS, CDR2 FQNEAQ. There are 14 residues in the CDR3. CDR3 DNA: TGTGCCAGCAGCTTAACCCAGGGGGCGGATGAGCAGTTCTTC. Amino acid sequence: CASSLTQGADEQFF.